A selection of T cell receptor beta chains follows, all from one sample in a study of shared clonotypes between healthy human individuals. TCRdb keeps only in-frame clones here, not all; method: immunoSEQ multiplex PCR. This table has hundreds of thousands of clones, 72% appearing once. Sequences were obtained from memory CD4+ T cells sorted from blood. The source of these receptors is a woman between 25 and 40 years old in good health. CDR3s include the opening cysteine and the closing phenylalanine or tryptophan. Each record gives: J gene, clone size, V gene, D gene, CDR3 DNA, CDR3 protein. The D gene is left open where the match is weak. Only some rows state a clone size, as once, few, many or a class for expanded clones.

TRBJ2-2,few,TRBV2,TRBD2,TGTGCCAGCACCCAGCGGGAGCGCGGGGAGCTGTTTTTT,CASTQRERGELFF
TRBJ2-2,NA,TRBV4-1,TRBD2,TGCGCCAGCACCGGGGCGGCGGGGGGGAACACCGGGGAGCTGTTTTTT,CASTGAAGGNTGELFF
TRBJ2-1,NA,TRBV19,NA,TGTGCCAGTAGTATAAGGGGGAGAGGCGCCTACAATGAGCAGTTCTTC,CASSIRGRGAYNEQFF
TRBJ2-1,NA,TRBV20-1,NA,TGCAGTGCCCTTAGCGTGAATGAGCAGTTCTTC,CSALSVNEQFF
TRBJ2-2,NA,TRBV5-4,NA,TGTGCCAGCAGCTTGTGGGGGGCGGTTCGTGGGAACACCGGGGAGCTGTTTTTT,CASSLWGAVRGNTGELFF
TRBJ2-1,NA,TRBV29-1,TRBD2,TGCAGCGCGGATGAAAGCGGGAGCTCCTACAATGAGCAGTTCTTC,CSADESGSSYNEQFF
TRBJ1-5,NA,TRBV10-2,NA,TGCGCCAGCAACGAATATAGCAATCAGCCCCAGCATTTT,CASNEYSNQPQHF
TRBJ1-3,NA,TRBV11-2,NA,TGTGCCAGCAGAAAGACCCAGGAAAGCACCATATATTTT,CASRKTQESTIYF
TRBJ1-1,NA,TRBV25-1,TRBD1,TGTGCCAGCAGTTCGCGACAGGGGATCACTGAAGCTTTCTTT,CASSSRQGITEAFF
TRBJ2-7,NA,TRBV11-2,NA,TGTGCCAGCTCCGCGACACCCGGGAGCCCCTACGAGCAGTACTTC,CASSATPGSPYEQYF
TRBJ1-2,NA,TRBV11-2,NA,TGTGCCAGCAGCGCAAATCTACAGGGATGGGGCTACACCTTC,CASSANLQGWGYTF
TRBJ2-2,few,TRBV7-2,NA,TGTGCCAGCAGCTTGGATCAGGCGTCGAACACCGGGGAGCTGTTTTTT,CASSLDQASNTGELFF
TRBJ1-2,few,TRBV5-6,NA,TGTGCCAGCAGCTTGGCCGGGACGGTAAACTATGGCTACACCTTC,CASSLAGTVNYGYTF
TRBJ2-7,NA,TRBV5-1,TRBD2,TGCGCCAGCAGCTTGGTAGCGGGACCCTACGAGCAGTACTTC,CASSLVAGPYEQYF
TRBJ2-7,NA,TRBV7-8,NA,TGTGCCAGCAGCCCCCACCCGAGGGGCGAGCAGTACTTC,CASSPHPRGEQYF
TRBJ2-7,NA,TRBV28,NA,TGTGCCAGCAGACAGAGCTACGAGCAGTACTTC,CASRQSYEQYF